This TCR beta chain appears in the sequencing data of a study of identical twins. Study-wide points: Its conclusions, products of cross-sectional statistical analysis, did not come from following the same donors.

From germline, CDR1 is DFQATT and CDR2 SNEGSKA (reference sequence). V lost 2 bases and J lost 7, with 12 bases in between. The CDR3 is 14 residues long. TCRdb fed the 5' RACE reads into MiXCR, producing one record per CDR3 protein. Of about 690,000 distinct CDR3 sequences in the sample, approximately 21% were seen once. Note on this clonotype: The antigen remains undetermined.

The same sample was also studied in work on T cells expressing NK-cell markers. As that study records: Eight donors were sequenced, of whom seven were HCMV-seropositive, while the remaining one was HCMV-seronegative. A few of the donors also had these clonotypes leading their CD3+CD56-NKG2C+ fraction. The study left the HCMV specificity of expanded NKG2C+ T cell clones unresolved.

This TCR was recovered from a woman younger than 30 in good health. The chain links TRBV20-1 to TRBJ1-6; a possible D gene is TRBD1 (6 bases). The sequencing input was PBMCs. CDR3 region: CSARTETGNSPLHF. For the CDR3, the DNA is TGCAGTGCTAGAACCGAAACAGGGAATTCACCCCTCCACTTT.